These T cell receptor beta chains were read from a single sample in a study of technical replicates of blood from a handful of donors. Clones were sequenced by immunoSEQ multiplex PCR, and TCRdb holds only the in-frame ones, with some missing. The sample lists around 80,000 clones, just over 90% occurring once. The sequencing input was T cells isolated from PBMCs. These receptor sequences come from a human donor in good health. Both conserved end residues are part of each CDR3. Fields, in order: clone size, J gene, D gene, V gene, CDR3 protein, CDR3 DNA. The D gene is left open where the match is weak. Clone size appears in some rows only: once, few, many, or a class for an expanded clone.

clone size: NA
J gene: TRBJ2-3
D gene: TRBD2
V gene: TRBV7-9
CDR3 protein: CASSPLAGGLSPTDTQYF
CDR3 DNA: TGTGCCAGCAGCCCCTTAGCGGGAGGGCTTTCCCCGACAGATACGCAGTATTTT

clone size: NA
J gene: TRBJ2-2
D gene: NA
V gene: TRBV4-1
CDR3 protein: CASSQVGGANTGELFF
CDR3 DNA: TGCGCCAGCAGCCAAGTGGGCGGGGCGAACACCGGGGAGCTGTTTTTT

clone size: NA
J gene: TRBJ2-7
D gene: TRBD2
V gene: TRBV28
CDR3 protein: CASAITSGGGSYEQYF
CDR3 DNA: TGTGCCAGCGCGATCACTAGCGGGGGGGGCTCCTACGAGCAGTACTTC

clone size: NA
J gene: TRBJ1-2
D gene: NA
V gene: TRBV5-4
CDR3 protein: CASSGRGFPYGYTF
CDR3 DNA: TGTGCCAGCAGCGGGAGGGGGTTCCCCTATGGCTACACCTTC

clone size: once
J gene: TRBJ2-7
D gene: NA
V gene: TRBV5-4
CDR3 protein: CASSLDGGRSYEQYF
CDR3 DNA: TGTGCCAGCAGCTTAGACGGAGGGCGATCCTACGAGCAGTACTTC

clone size: NA
J gene: TRBJ2-7
D gene: TRBD2
V gene: TRBV4-1
CDR3 protein: CASSQDGGDSYEQYF
CDR3 DNA: TGCGCCAGCAGCCAAGATGGGGGGGACTCCTACGAGCAGTACTTC

clone size: NA
J gene: TRBJ2-7
D gene: TRBD2
V gene: TRBV11-2
CDR3 protein: CASSPGLPGGEQYF
CDR3 DNA: TGTGCCAGCAGCCCCGGACTCCCCGGGGGGGAGCAGTACTTC

clone size: NA
J gene: TRBJ2-7
D gene: NA
V gene: TRBV4-1
CDR3 protein: CASSQEENRREQYF
CDR3 DNA: TGCGCCAGCAGCCAAGAGGAGAATAGGCGCGAGCAGTACTTC

clone size: NA
J gene: TRBJ2-2
D gene: NA
V gene: TRBV18
CDR3 protein: CASSPPSREWAGELFF
CDR3 DNA: TGTGCCAGCTCACCACCGAGCAGGGAATGGGCCGGGGAGCTGTTTTTT

clone size: NA
J gene: TRBJ2-5
D gene: TRBD2
V gene: TRBV7-8
CDR3 protein: CASSLGTSGGQETQYF
CDR3 DNA: TGTGCCAGCAGCTTAGGGACTAGCGGGGGACAAGAGACCCAGTACTTC

clone size: NA
J gene: TRBJ2-6
D gene: NA
V gene: TRBV5-6
CDR3 protein: CASQPGTGANVLTF
CDR3 DNA: TGTGCCAGCCAGCCAGGGACTGGGGCCAACGTCCTGACTTTC

clone size: NA
J gene: TRBJ2-1
D gene: NA
V gene: TRBV5-1
CDR3 protein: CASSSLDLAGEQFF
CDR3 DNA: TGCGCCAGCAGCTCTTTGGACCTAGCCGGGGAGCAGTTCTTC

clone size: NA
J gene: TRBJ2-5
D gene: TRBD2
V gene: TRBV19
CDR3 protein: CASSIVTGGPTETQYF
CDR3 DNA: TGTGCCAGTAGTATAGTGACGGGGGGGCCGACGGAGACCCAGTACTTC

clone size: NA
J gene: TRBJ2-5
D gene: NA
V gene: TRBV28
CDR3 protein: CASSPHRTTQETQYF
CDR3 DNA: TGTGCCAGCAGTCCACACAGGACTACCCAAGAGACCCAGTACTTC

clone size: once
J gene: TRBJ1-1
D gene: TRBD1
V gene: TRBV6-6
CDR3 protein: CASTLDRANTEAFF
CDR3 DNA: TGTGCCAGCACCCTAGACAGGGCTAACACTGAAGCTTTCTTT

clone size: NA
J gene: TRBJ1-2
D gene: NA
V gene: TRBV18
CDR3 protein: CASSPGTVDYGYTF
CDR3 DNA: TGTGCCAGCTCACCTGGGACTGTTGACTATGGCTACACCTTC

clone size: NA
J gene: TRBJ1-2
D gene: NA
V gene: TRBV19
CDR3 protein: CASNRQSYGYTF
CDR3 DNA: TGTGCCAGTAATAGACAGTCCTATGGCTACACCTTC

clone size: NA
J gene: TRBJ1-1
D gene: NA
V gene: TRBV27
CDR3 protein: CASSLGAWNTEAFF
CDR3 DNA: TGTGCCAGCAGTTTGGGGGCTTGGAACACTGAAGCTTTCTTT

clone size: NA
J gene: TRBJ2-1
D gene: TRBD2
V gene: TRBV9
CDR3 protein: CASSVSGGAINEQFF
CDR3 DNA: TGTGCCAGCAGCGTTAGCGGGGGGGCGATCAATGAGCAGTTCTTC

clone size: NA
J gene: TRBJ1-3
D gene: NA
V gene: TRBV6-5
CDR3 protein: CASSSLRISGNTIYF
CDR3 DNA: TGTGCCAGCAGTTCTCTGCGAATCTCTGGAAACACCATATATTTT

clone size: NA
J gene: TRBJ2-1
D gene: TRBD2
V gene: TRBV29-1
CDR3 protein: CSVPSGRPYNEQFF
CDR3 DNA: TGCAGCGTGCCTAGCGGGAGACCCTACAATGAGCAGTTCTTC

clone size: NA
J gene: TRBJ1-5
D gene: TRBD1
V gene: TRBV19
CDR3 protein: CASSRWDRVNQPQHF
CDR3 DNA: TGTGCCAGTAGTCGATGGGACAGGGTTAATCAGCCCCAGCATTTT

clone size: NA
J gene: TRBJ2-3
D gene: TRBD1
V gene: TRBV14
CDR3 protein: CASSPGTGTDTQYF
CDR3 DNA: TGTGCCAGCAGCCCCGGGACAGGCACAGATACGCAGTATTTT

clone size: NA
J gene: TRBJ2-7
D gene: TRBD2
V gene: TRBV4-1
CDR3 protein: CASSHSGGEVEQYF
CDR3 DNA: TGCGCCAGCAGCCATAGCGGGGGGGAGGTCGAGCAGTACTTC

clone size: once
J gene: TRBJ2-1
D gene: NA
V gene: TRBV28
CDR3 protein: CASSPGHTTYNEQFF
CDR3 DNA: TGTGCCAGCAGCCCCGGACATACGACTTACAATGAGCAGTTCTTC

clone size: NA
J gene: TRBJ2-2
D gene: TRBD2
V gene: TRBV27
CDR3 protein: CASSLILAGVEAGELFF
CDR3 DNA: TGTGCCAGCAGTTTGATATTAGCGGGAGTTGAGGCCGGGGAGCTGTTTTTT

clone size: once
J gene: TRBJ2-4
D gene: NA
V gene: TRBV7-9
CDR3 protein: CASSLNRDVRENIQYF
CDR3 DNA: TGTGCCAGCAGCTTAAACAGGGATGTGCGGGAAAACATTCAGTACTTC

clone size: NA
J gene: TRBJ1-2
D gene: TRBD1
V gene: TRBV30
CDR3 protein: CASQGVGYGYTF
CDR3 DNA: TGTGCCAGCCAGGGGGTCGGCTATGGCTACACCTTC

clone size: NA
J gene: TRBJ2-2
D gene: NA
V gene: TRBV18
CDR3 protein: CASSPEMAGARSGELFF
CDR3 DNA: TGTGCCAGCTCACCGGAGATGGCGGGGGCGCGGTCCGGGGAGCTGTTTTTT

clone size: NA
J gene: TRBJ2-5
D gene: NA
V gene: TRBV5-1
CDR3 protein: CASSLEWAGQETQYF
CDR3 DNA: TGCGCCAGCAGCTTGGAGTGGGCGGGTCAAGAGACCCAGTACTTC

clone size: NA
J gene: TRBJ2-7
D gene: NA
V gene: TRBV28
CDR3 protein: CASSPPYEGQYF
CDR3 DNA: TGTGCCAGCAGTCCGCCTTACGAGGGCCAGTACTTC

clone size: NA
J gene: TRBJ2-7
D gene: NA
V gene: TRBV29-1
CDR3 protein: CSVVEAGGYLSYEQYF
CDR3 DNA: TGCAGCGTTGTCGAGGCGGGCGGGTATTTATCCTACGAGCAGTACTTC

clone size: NA
J gene: TRBJ1-4
D gene: NA
V gene: TRBV27
CDR3 protein: CASSPRGRVEEKLFF
CDR3 DNA: TGTGCCAGCAGTCCCCGGGGTAGGGTGGAGGAAAAACTGTTTTTT

clone size: NA
J gene: TRBJ2-7
D gene: NA
V gene: TRBV7-2
CDR3 protein: CASTPRGSTYEQYF
CDR3 DNA: TGTGCCAGCACCCCCAGGGGATCCACGTACGAGCAGTACTTC

clone size: NA
J gene: TRBJ2-7
D gene: NA
V gene: TRBV7-8
CDR3 protein: CASSLRLESYEQYF
CDR3 DNA: TGTGCCAGCAGCTTAAGACTAGAATCCTACGAGCAGTACTTC

clone size: NA
J gene: TRBJ2-2
D gene: TRBD1
V gene: TRBV10-1
CDR3 protein: CASQGDRYTGELFF
CDR3 DNA: TGCGCCAGCCAAGGGGACAGATACACCGGGGAGCTGTTTTTT

clone size: once
J gene: TRBJ2-1
D gene: NA
V gene: TRBV9
CDR3 protein: CASSGQAEGGRFF
CDR3 DNA: TGTGCCAGCAGCGGACAGGCCGAGGGCGGTAGGTTCTTC

clone size: NA
J gene: TRBJ2-1
D gene: TRBD2
V gene: TRBV4-2
CDR3 protein: CASSQEIGLAGDNEQFF
CDR3 DNA: TGTGCCAGCAGCCAAGAAATCGGACTAGCGGGAGACAATGAGCAGTTCTTC

clone size: NA
J gene: TRBJ1-5
D gene: NA
V gene: TRBV27
CDR3 protein: CASSLGDTRRPQHF
CDR3 DNA: TGTGCCAGCAGTCTAGGGGACACCCGCCGACCCCAGCATTTT

clone size: NA
J gene: TRBJ2-7
D gene: NA
V gene: TRBV9
CDR3 protein: CASSVERATYEQYF
CDR3 DNA: TGTGCCAGCAGCGTGGAGCGGGCCACCTACGAGCAGTACTTC

clone size: once
J gene: TRBJ2-3
D gene: TRBD2
V gene: TRBV2
CDR3 protein: CASRMGTTSTDTQYF
CDR3 DNA: TGTGCCAGCAGGATGGGGACTACTAGCACAGATACGCAGTATTTT

clone size: NA
J gene: TRBJ2-3
D gene: TRBD1
V gene: TRBV5-8
CDR3 protein: CASSPGTGVFTDTQYF
CDR3 DNA: TGTGCCAGCAGCCCTGGGACAGGGGTTTTCACAGATACGCAGTATTTT